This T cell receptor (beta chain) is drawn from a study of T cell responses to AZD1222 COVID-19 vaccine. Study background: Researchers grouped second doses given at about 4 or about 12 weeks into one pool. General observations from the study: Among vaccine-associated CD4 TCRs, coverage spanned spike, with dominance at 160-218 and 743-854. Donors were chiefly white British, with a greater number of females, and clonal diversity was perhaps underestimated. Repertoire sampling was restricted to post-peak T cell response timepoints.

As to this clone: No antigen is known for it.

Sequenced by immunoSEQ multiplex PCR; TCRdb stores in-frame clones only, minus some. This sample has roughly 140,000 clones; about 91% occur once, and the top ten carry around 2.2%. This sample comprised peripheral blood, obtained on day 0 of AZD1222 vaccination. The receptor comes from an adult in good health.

In nucleotides, the CDR3 is TGTGCCAGCAGCTTAACTAGCATCTACAATGAGCAGTTCTTC. It specifies CASSLTSIYNEQFF. The rearrangement uses TRBV13 and TRBJ2-1, with D possibly TRBD2 on 6 matching bases. V lost 2 bases and J lost 3, with 8 bases in between. Germline CDR1 PRHDT, CDR2 FYEKMQ (reference sequence). The CDR3 has 14 residues.